The 28 T cell receptor beta chains listed next were all sequenced from one sample in a study of OX40 agonist ivuxolimab in advanced cancers. Profiling relied on immunoSEQ multiplex PCR, and the TCRdb table lists in-frame clones only, not all of them. The sample lists around 100,000 clones, around nine tenths occurring once. The source was CD4+ or CD8+ T cells sorted from blood, collected in a trial of the OX40 agonist ivuxolimab. These receptors originate from an adult with an advanced solid tumor such as melanoma, head and neck, liver or kidney cancer.

CDR3 nucleotide sequence: TGCGCCAGCAGCTTGGGGGACAGGGTTCGGCTCACAGATACGCAGTATTTT. It codes for CASSLGDRVRLTDTQYF. The chain is built from TRBV5-1 and TRBJ2-3, with 9 bases lining up with TRBD1. V was clipped by 0 bases and J by 2 bases; unmatched bases: 7. CDR3 length: 17 residues. Germline V CDR1 and CDR2: SGHRS, YFSETQ.

The chain carries TRBV5-1 and TRBJ2-5, with unresolved D. The CDR3 consists of 15 residues. Germline V gene data show CDR1 as SGHRS and CDR2 as YFSETQ. V was trimmed by 0 bases and J by 0 bases, leaving 9 bases between them. CDR3 in DNA: TGCGCCAGCAGCTTGGTGGGTGTGTACCAAGAGACCCAGTACTTC. Its protein product is CASSLVGVYQETQYF.

The chain links TRBV6-1 to TRBJ1-1, with unresolved D. The CDR3 consists of 13 residues. The germline V and J ends were trimmed by 7 bases and 6 bases, with 15 bases remaining between them. Germline CDR1 and CDR2: MNHNS and SASEGT. The CDR3 sequence: CASTLSGVPEAFF. DNA for the CDR3: TGTGCCAGCACCCTAAGTGGGGTCCCTGAAGCTTTCTTT.

The chain carries TRBV9 and TRBJ2-1; D might be TRBD1 (6 bases). Germline CDR1 SGDLS, CDR2 YYNGEE. Trimming took 3 bases from V and 7 from J, leaving 14 bases between them. The CDR3 runs 14 residues. This CDR3 is CASSGDGGRNEQFF. DNA for the CDR3: TGTGCCAGCAGCGGGGATGGGGGCCGGAATGAGCAGTTCTTC.

This clone has just a few counts. The gene calls are TRBV6-1 and TRBJ1-1; D is perhaps TRBD1 (5 bases). CDR1 and CDR2 from the germline V gene are MNHNS and SASEGT. The CDR3 runs 15 residues. Trimming cost V 2 bases and J 4 bases, with 14 bases left between them. CDR3 in amino acids: CASSELRGWGTEAFF. The CDR3 region has the DNA TGTGCCAGCAGTGAACTACGGGGCTGGGGCACTGAAGCTTTCTTT.

The J gene is TRBJ1-5, the V gene TRBV19; TRBD1 aligns across 7 bases. From germline, CDR1 is LNHDA and CDR2 SQIVND (reference sequence). The CDR3 extends over 17 amino acids. With V trimmed by 6 bases and J by 0 bases, 11 bases remained unmatched. CDR3 region: CASSRRTGHTSNQPQHF. The CDR3 bases are TGTGCCAGTAGCCGTCGGACAGGCCATACTAGCAATCAGCCCCAGCATTTT. The whole variable domain, filled in from reference TRBV19 and TRBJ1-5, reads DGGITQSPKYLFRKEGQNVTLSCEQNLNHDAMYWYRQDPGQGLRLIYYSQIVNDFQKGDIAEGYSVSREKKESFPLTVTSAQKNPTAFYLCASSRRTGHTSNQPQHFGDGTRLSIL.

V is TRBV7-8 and J is TRBJ2-7; 14 bases are a match to TRBD2. The CDR3 is 20 amino acids. Germline CDR1 reads SGHVS; CDR2 reads FQNEAQ. J gave up 2 bases and V 3 bases, and 15 bases lay outside the gene matches. Here the CDR3 DNA reads TGTGCCAGCAGCTTCCCGTCCGACGGACTAGCGGGAGGAGGTACCTACGAGCAGTACTTC. Protein product: CASSFPSDGLAGGGTYEQYF.

This clone was recorded once. The CDR3 region is CASDSLHSYEQYF. CDR3 nucleotide sequence: TGTGCCAGCGACAGTCTCCACTCCTACGAGCAGTACTTC. The chain employs TRBV7-9 and TRBJ2-7; TRBD1 might be the D (5 bases). The CDR3 covers 13 residues. Trimming removed 8 bases at V and 0 bases at J, with 11 bases between. The V gene's germline CDR1 is SEHNR and CDR2 FQNEAQ (reference sequence).

The chain employs TRBV10-3 and TRBJ1-5; 9 bases are shared with TRBD1. CDR1 and CDR2 (germline): ENHRY, SYGVKD. V lost 6 bases to trimming and J lost 6 bases; unmatched junction nucleotides: 6. CDR3 length: 14 residues. This CDR3 is CAISLGQGGQPQHF. The DNA for the CDR3 is TGTGCCATCAGCCTGGGACAGGGAGGTCAGCCCCAGCATTTT.

V gene TRBV10-3 combines with J gene TRBJ2-1, with TRBD2 matching over 11 bases. The CDR3 has 15 residues. Germline loops: CDR1 ENHRY, CDR2 SYGVKD. Unmatched junction bases numbered 0, after V lost 4 bases and J lost 1 base. The CDR3 sequence: CAISASGGSYNEQFF. DNA of the CDR3: TGTGCCATCAGTGCTAGCGGGGGGTCCTACAATGAGCAGTTCTTC.

This clone has just a few counts. The V call is TRBV2, the J call TRBJ2-3; 12 bases are shared with TRBD2. CDR3 size: 14 residues. The V and J ends lost 11 bases and 6 bases, in that order; junction bases with no gene match: 9. Germline values: CDR1 SNHLY, CDR2 FYNNEI. The DNA of the CDR3 is TGTGCCGCCAGACTAGCGGGAGATATGGATACGCAGTATTTT. Its translation: CAARLAGDMDTQYF.

This clone was counted a few times. The V and J genes are TRBV18 and TRBJ1-2; D unclear. There are 16 residues in the CDR3. Per germline, CDR1 KGHSH and CDR2 LQKENI. V dropped 1 base and J dropped 3 bases, with 15 bases sitting between them. CDR3 region: CASSPRGRNSYYGYTF. The CDR3 DNA follows: TGTGCCAGCTCACCACGAGGCAGAAACTCCTACTATGGCTACACCTTC.

The chain carries TRBV29-1 and TRBJ2-3; 7 bases align to TRBD2. This CDR3 region has 13 residues. J lost 7 bases, V lost 1 base, and 5 bases had no gene match. The germline CDR1 and CDR2 sequences are SQVTM and ANQGSEA. Here the CDR3 DNA reads TGCAGCGTTGAAGGGGAGGGTCCGAATACGCAGTATTTT. Residues: CSVEGEGPNTQYF.

This chain joins TRBV7-3 and TRBJ2-5; 8 positions match TRBD1. With V trimmed by 5 bases and J by 11 bases, 13 bases remained unmatched. CDR3 length equals 14 residues. The germline CDR1 and CDR2 sequences are SGHTA and FQGTGA. This CDR3 reads CASSRESTGEVQYF. In DNA, the CDR3 is TGTGCCAGCAGCCGCGAATCGACAGGGGAGGTACAGTACTTC.

The V and J genes are TRBV5-8 and TRBJ1-5; unclear D gene. CDR1 and CDR2 from the germline V gene are SGHTS and YDEGEE. V lost 1 base, J lost 1 base, and 6 bases lay in between. The CDR3 contains 14 residues. CDR3 loop: CASSLLGSNQPQHF. CDR3 DNA: TGTGCCAGCAGCTTGCTGGGAAGCAATCAGCCCCAGCATTTT.

The rearrangement joins TRBV2 to TRBJ1-1, with 8 bases matching TRBD1. Looked up from germline, CDR1 is SNHLY and CDR2 is FYNNEI. CDR3 length: 14 amino acids. The J segment lost 10 bases and the V segment lost 3 bases, leaving 10 bases of the junction unmatched. DNA of the CDR3: TGTGCCAGCAGTGATGCAGGGGGCTTCGAGGGAGCTTTCTTT. Amino acids: CASSDAGGFEGAFF.

In this sample, this clone turned up once. J is TRBJ2-1 and V is TRBV5-1; D is unresolved. The CDR3 spans 11 residues. V was pared by 6 bases and J by 5 bases, with 6 bases between. Germline V gene data show CDR1 as SGHRS and CDR2 as YFSETQ. The CDR3 spells CASNQNNEQFF. CDR3 coding DNA: TGCGCCAGCAATCAGAACAATGAGCAGTTCTTC.

The rearrangement links TRBV5-1 to TRBJ2-3; D unclear. Germline CDR1 and CDR2: SGHRS and YFSETQ. Between the trimmed V and J ends, which lost 0 bases and 2 bases, there was a span of 13 bases. The CDR3 is 16 amino acids. This chain's CDR3 is CASSLESGWATDTQYF. The CDR3 coding sequence is TGCGCCAGCAGCTTGGAAAGTGGCTGGGCCACAGATACGCAGTATTTT.

The chain couples TRBV5-1 to TRBJ2-5; 13 nucleotides agree with TRBD2. V trimming: 9 bases; J trimming: 2 bases; junction bases outside the gene matches: 4. The CDR3 runs to 14 residues. Looked up from germline, CDR1 is SGHRS and CDR2 is YFSETQ. The CDR3 sequence: CATSTSGGQETQYF. The CDR3 nucleotides are TGCGCCACCTCGACTAGCGGGGGGCAAGAGACCCAGTACTTC.

This sequence joins TRBV29-1 and TRBJ1-4; 8 nucleotides line up with TRBD1. Germline values: CDR1 SQVTM, CDR2 ANQGSEA. V shed 3 bases, J shed 7 bases, and the junction held 7 bases outside the gene matches. The CDR3 consists of 14 residues. The CDR3 reads CSVDFGTGGEKLFF. CDR3 in DNA: TGCAGCGTTGATTTCGGGACAGGCGGTGAAAAACTGTTTTTT.

J is TRBJ2-1 and V is TRBV7-2, with D possibly TRBD2 on 5 matching bases. Trimming took 1 base from V and 6 from J, leaving 10 bases between them. CDR1 is SGHTA and CDR2 is FQGNSA in the germline V gene. This CDR3 comprises 14 residues. CDR3 amino acids: CASSLVSGSNEQFF. The CDR3 DNA reads TGTGCCAGCAGCTTAGTATCGGGGTCCAATGAGCAGTTCTTC.

This clone has just one count. This chain links TRBV7-3 with TRBJ2-2, with TRBD2 matching over 8 bases. The ends lost 3 bases at V and 7 bases at J; junction bases unmatched: 10. Germline loops: CDR1 SGHTA, CDR2 FQGTGA. The CDR3 covers 16 residues. The CDR3 region is CASSFGAGAAHGELFF. In DNA, the CDR3 is TGTGCCAGCAGCTTCGGAGCGGGAGCAGCTCACGGGGAGCTGTTTTTT.

CDR3 loop: CATSREQLSNQPQHF. CDR3 coding DNA: TGTGCCACCAGCAGAGAACAGTTGAGCAATCAGCCCCAGCATTTT. The genes are TRBV15 and TRBJ1-5; D ambiguous. Germline CDR1 is LNHNV and CDR2 is YYDKDF (reference sequence). Deletions cut 0 bases from V and 1 base from J, with 7 bases between. CDR3 length equals 15 residues.

The J gene is TRBJ2-7, the V gene TRBV20-1; 8 bases line up with TRBD2. After removal of 4 bases from V and 6 bases from J, the junction contained 2 bases not matched to a gene. Germline CDR1 and CDR2: DFQATT and SNEGSKA (reference sequence). The CDR3 covers 11 residues. The CDR3 nucleotides are TGCAGTGCTACGCGGGGGGCCGAGCAGTACTTC. Its protein product is CSATRGAEQYF.

V gene TRBV2 combines with J gene TRBJ1-5; 10 positions match TRBD1. Germline values: CDR1 SNHLY, CDR2 FYNNEI. The CDR3 consists of 17 residues. The ends lost 7 bases at V and 4 bases at J; junction bases unmatched: 13. This CDR3 is CASNARQGAKGNQPQHF. The CDR3 nucleotides read TGTGCCAGCAATGCCCGACAGGGGGCCAAAGGGAATCAGCCCCAGCATTTT. Full variable domain (outside the CDR3, taken from reference TRBV2 and TRBJ1-5): EPEVTQTPSHQVTQMGQEVILRCVPISNHLYFYWYRQILGQKVEFLVSFYNNEISEKSEIFDDQFSVERPDGSNFTLKIRSTKLEDSAMYFCASNARQGAKGNQPQHFGDGTRLSIL.

The V and J genes are TRBV20-1 and TRBJ2-5; either TRBD1 or TRBD2 may fit D (5 bases each). Trimming removed 6 bases at V and 5 bases at J, with 10 bases between. Germline V CDR1 and CDR2: DFQATT, SNEGSKA (reference sequence). The length of the CDR3 is 11 residues. This chain's CDR3 is CSASWGETQYF. In DNA form, the CDR3 reads TGCAGTGCAAGTTGGGGGGAGACCCAGTACTTC.

V and J are TRBV20-1 and TRBJ1-2; the D is unclear. Germline V gives CDR1 DFQATT, CDR2 SNEGSKA (reference sequence). The CDR3 is 11 amino acids. The ends were cut back, 6 bases at V and 8 bases at J, with 13 bases in the middle. The CDR3 is CSALRGSGYTF. The DNA of the CDR3 is TGCAGTGCGCTTAGAGGGAGCGGCTACACCTTC.

The chain carries TRBV6-1 and TRBJ2-7; 7 bases align to TRBD1. Germline V CDR1 and CDR2: MNHNS, SASEGT. With 8 bases clipped from V and 1 base from J, the junction kept 8 bases outside the gene matches. The CDR3 sequence is 14 residues long. The CDR3 DNA reads as TGTGCCAGCGGAAACAGGGGATGGTCCTACGAGCAGTACTTC. It is translated as CASGNRGWSYEQYF.